The sequence of this TCR beta chain was determined in a study of blood T cell repertoires in COVID-19. In the authors' methods: Researchers report that nucleated cell counts were estimated from reference gene primer amplification. Clones were read by immunoSEQ multiplex PCR, and TCRdb kept only the in-frame ones, dropping some. That table supplies the V and J calls and clone size; D and trimming were determined from the DNA. The sample lists roughly 190,000 clones; about 95% were seen once. Patients from Seattle were sampled longitudinally, starting during active infection. Germline CDR1 reads LNHDA; CDR2 reads SQIVND (reference sequence). This CDR3 spans 14 amino acids. The V end lost 5 bases, the J end lost 1 base, and 11 bases lay between the germline ends.

The chain links TRBV19 to TRBJ1-1, with D perhaps matching TRBD1 (5 bases). The source is a man aged 25-45 years with COVID-19, enrolled during active disease. The sequencing sample was made of peripheral blood. Here the CDR3 reads CASSSGKRNTEAFF. The CDR3 bases are TGTGCCAGTAGTTCAGGGAAGAGGAACACTGAAGCTTTCTTT.